In its sample, the clone carrying this TCR beta chain was seen a few times. These data are taken from a study of identical twins. TCRdb reprocessed the 5' RACE reads via MiXCR and lists one record per CDR3 protein. This sample has roughly 250,000 distinct CDR3 sequences, with approximately 7% found just once. The V end was cut by 6 bases, the J end by 7 bases, with 10 bases between. The CDR3 runs to 13 residues. These data were also reused for a study on yellow fever vaccine responses in identical twins.

This sequence joins TRBV12-3 or TRBV12-4 and TRBJ1-6; D is unclear. The TCR comes from a woman between 18 and 29 years old in good health. Sequenced input: memory (CD45RO+) T cells sorted from blood. Here the CDR3 DNA reads TGTGCCAGCAGCCCGTGGCCGAATTCACCCCTCCACTTT. Translated, it gives CASSPWPNSPLHF.